This T cell receptor beta chain was documented in a study of control samples from healthy donors and cancer patients. The protocol was immunoSEQ multiplex PCR, while the TCRdb copy is restricted to in-frame clones and leaves out a portion. The sample records 60,000 or so clones, 90% to 96% being singletons. In germline, CDR1 is SGHVS, CDR2 FQNEAQ. The CDR3 is made up of 14 amino acids. The J segment lost 6 bases and the V segment lost 7 bases, leaving 10 bases of the junction unmatched. Sequences were obtained from blood. This chain uses TRBV7-8 with TRBJ1-2, with 8 bases matching TRBD1. This TCR was sampled from a woman under 30 in good health. CDR3 DNA sequence: TGTGCCAGCACCCCCCCCGGGACAGGTGATGGCTACACCTTC. This codes for CASTPPGTGDGYTF.